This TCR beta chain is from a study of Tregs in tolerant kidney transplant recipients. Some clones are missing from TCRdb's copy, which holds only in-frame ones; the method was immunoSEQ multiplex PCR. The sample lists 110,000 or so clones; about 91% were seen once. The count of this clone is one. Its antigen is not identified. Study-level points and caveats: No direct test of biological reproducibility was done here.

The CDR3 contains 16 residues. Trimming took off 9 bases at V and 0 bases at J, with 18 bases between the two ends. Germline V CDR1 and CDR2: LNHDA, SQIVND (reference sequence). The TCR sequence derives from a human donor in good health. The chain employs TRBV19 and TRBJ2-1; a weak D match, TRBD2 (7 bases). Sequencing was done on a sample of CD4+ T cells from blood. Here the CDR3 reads CASALGGPISYNEQFF. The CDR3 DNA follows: TGTGCCAGCGCCCTCGGGGGGCCAATCTCCTACAATGAGCAGTTCTTC.